This TCR beta chain originates from a study of blood T cell repertoires in COVID-19. The overall study: The analysed material was cDNA or gDNA that came from T cells, B-cell-depleted T cells, or PBMCs.

CDR3 length: 14 residues. The V gene end was trimmed by 0 bases and the J gene end by 6 bases; junction bases not matched to a gene: 0. CDR1 and CDR2 (germline): LGHDT, YNNKEL (reference sequence). TCRdb keeps only in-frame clones here, not all; method: immunoSEQ multiplex PCR. The table includes about 94,000 clones, over 75% detected once. This chain uses TRBV3-1 (or the pseudogene TRBV3-2) with TRBJ1-4; the match to TRBD1 covers 8 bases. The specimen was peripheral blood. This clonotype originated in a woman at least 80 years old with acute or convalescent COVID-19. The DNA for the CDR3 is TGTGCCAGCAGCCAAGAGGACAGGGATGAAAAACTGTTTTTT. This encodes CASSQEDRDEKLFF.